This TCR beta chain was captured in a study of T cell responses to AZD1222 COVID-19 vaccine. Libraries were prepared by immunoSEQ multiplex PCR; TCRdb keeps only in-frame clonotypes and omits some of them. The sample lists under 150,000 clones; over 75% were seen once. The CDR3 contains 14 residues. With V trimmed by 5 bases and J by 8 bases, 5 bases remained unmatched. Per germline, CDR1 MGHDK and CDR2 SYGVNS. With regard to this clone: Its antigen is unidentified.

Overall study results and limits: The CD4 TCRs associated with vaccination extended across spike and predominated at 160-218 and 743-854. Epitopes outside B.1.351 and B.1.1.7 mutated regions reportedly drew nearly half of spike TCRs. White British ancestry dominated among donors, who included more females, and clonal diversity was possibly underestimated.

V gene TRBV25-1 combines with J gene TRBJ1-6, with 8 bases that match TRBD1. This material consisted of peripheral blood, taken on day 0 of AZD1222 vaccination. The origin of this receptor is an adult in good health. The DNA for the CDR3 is TGTGCCAGCAGTCAACAGGGGGTGGATTCACCCCTCCACTTT. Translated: CASSQQGVDSPLHF.